This T cell receptor (beta chain) was retrieved from a study of shared clonotypes between healthy human individuals. Study context: Donors had three CD4 naive, three CD4 memory, two CD8 naive and one CD8 memory plate apiece. Whole-study findings and limits: Researchers sampled blood only, noting tissue repertoires likely differ.

Of note for this clone: As yet, its antigen is unknown.

The CDR3 covers 15 residues. Between the trimmed V and J ends, which lost 5 bases and 8 bases, there was a span of 18 bases. CDR1 is MDHEN, CDR2 SYDVKM, per germline. Running of the assay took place at deep level. The data were produced by immunoSEQ multiplex PCR, yet TCRdb's version contains in-frame clones alone and is incomplete. The sample lists a few hundred thousand clones, 60% to 80% occurring once. V gene TRBV28 combines with J gene TRBJ1-4, with unresolved D. Sequenced input: memory CD4+ T cells sorted from blood. Subset given: CD45RA-negative fraction. The sequence came from a man aged 30 to 45 in good health. Here the CDR3 reads CASSPDRATYEKLFF. The CDR3 DNA sequence: TGTGCCAGCAGTCCGGATCGGGCTACCTACGAAAAACTGTTTTTT.